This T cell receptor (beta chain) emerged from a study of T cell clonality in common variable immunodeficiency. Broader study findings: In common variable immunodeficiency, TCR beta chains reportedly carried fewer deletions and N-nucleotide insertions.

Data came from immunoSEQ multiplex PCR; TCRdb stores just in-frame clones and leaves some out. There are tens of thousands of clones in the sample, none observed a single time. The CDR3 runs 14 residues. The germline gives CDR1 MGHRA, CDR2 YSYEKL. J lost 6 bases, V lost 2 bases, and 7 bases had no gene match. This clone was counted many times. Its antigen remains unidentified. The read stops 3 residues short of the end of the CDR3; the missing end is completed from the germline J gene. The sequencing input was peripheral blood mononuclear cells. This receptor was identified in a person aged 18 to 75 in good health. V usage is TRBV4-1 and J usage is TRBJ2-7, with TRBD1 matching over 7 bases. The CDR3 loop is CASSQYRDSFEQYF. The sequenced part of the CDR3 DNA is TGCGCCAGCAGCCAATACAGGGACAGCTTCGAG.